The clone carrying this TCR beta chain was found a few times. What it binds is unknown. Documented treatment: oral pan-JAK inhibitor, 5-10 mg twice daily. The source of the sample is a study of CD8+ T cells in alopecia areata. Findings of the study overall: Lesional scalp displayed greater clonality than normal scalp, most notably in alopecia totalis/universalis.

CDR3 length: 14 residues. V shed 5 bases, J shed 3 bases, and the junction held 5 bases outside the gene matches. The germline CDR1 and CDR2 sequences are SGHTA and FQGNSA. After isolation, RNA underwent reverse transcription to generate cDNA as the sequencing template. Profiling relied on immunoSEQ multiplex PCR, and the TCRdb table lists in-frame clones only, not all of them. The sample shows nearly 200,000 clones, roughly 60% of them seen only once. This clonotype was sampled from a human donor with alopecia areata. Here the sequenced sample was CD4+ T cells sorted from blood, taken at week 24, from a patient treated with tofacitinib. This chain links TRBV7-2 with TRBJ2-7, with 9 bases aligning to TRBD1. CDR3 coding DNA: TGTGCCAGCAGCCTACAGGGGGCGGACTACGAGCAGTACTTC. Translation gives CASSLQGADYEQYF.